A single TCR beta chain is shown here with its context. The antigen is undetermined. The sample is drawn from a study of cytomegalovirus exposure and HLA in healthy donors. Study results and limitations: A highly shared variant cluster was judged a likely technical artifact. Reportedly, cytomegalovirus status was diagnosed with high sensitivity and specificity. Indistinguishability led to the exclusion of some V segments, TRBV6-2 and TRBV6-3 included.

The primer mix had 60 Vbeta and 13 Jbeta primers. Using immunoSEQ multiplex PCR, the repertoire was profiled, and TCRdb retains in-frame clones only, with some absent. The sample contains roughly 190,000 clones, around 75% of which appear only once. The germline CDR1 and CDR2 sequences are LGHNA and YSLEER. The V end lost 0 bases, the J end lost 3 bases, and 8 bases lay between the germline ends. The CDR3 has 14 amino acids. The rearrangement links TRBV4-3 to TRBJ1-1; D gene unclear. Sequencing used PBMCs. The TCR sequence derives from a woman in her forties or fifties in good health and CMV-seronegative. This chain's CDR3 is CASSQDYGDTEAFF. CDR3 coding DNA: TGCGCCAGCAGCCAAGATTACGGGGACACTGAAGCTTTCTTT.